The 31 T cell receptor beta chains below were found in one sample sequenced in a study of cytomegalovirus exposure and HLA in healthy donors (dated by TCRdb to 2016 to 2017). The library was made by the immunoSEQ multiplex PCR assay. A mixture of 60 forward primers for TCR Vbeta segments and 13 reverse primers for TCR Jbeta segments was used in the multiplex PCR. TCRdb limited this immuneACCESS table to in-frame rearrangements with V and J called. A share of clones is missing; checked studies link under half to unresolved V genes, and the rest is unexplained. The sample includes more than 95,000 clones, with 13% to 15% observed a single time. Clones ranked in the top ten supply around 0.9% of the sample. The material sequenced was PBMCs. The receptors come from a female donor in good health and CMV-seronegative.

This clone was seen only once. The chain recombines TRBV9 with TRBJ2-1; 10 bases map to TRBD2. This CDR3 is built from 17 residues. The germline V gene encodes CDR1 SGDLS and CDR2 YYNGEE. Losses at the gene ends were 0 bases for V and 5 bases for J; bases not matched to a gene: 8. The CDR3 DNA reads TGTGCCAGCAGCGTAGAGGGACTAGCGAGAGGGAACAATGAGCAGTTCTTC. Its protein is CASSVEGLARGNNEQFF.

This clone was seen only a few times. V gene TRBV10-3 combines with J gene TRBJ2-7; D is unclear. V was trimmed by 0 bases and J by 2 bases, leaving 11 bases between them. The CDR3 is 15 residues long. CDR1 and CDR2 from the germline V gene are ENHRY and SYGVKD. The CDR3 DNA is TGTGCCATCAGTGAGTCGAATACAGTAACCTACGAGCAGTACTTC. The encoded protein is CAISESNTVTYEQYF.

The chain recombines TRBV28 with TRBJ2-7; the D is unclear. The germline V gene encodes CDR1 MDHEN and CDR2 SYDVKM. The V gene lost 6 bases and the J gene lost 9 bases, with 18 bases spanning the gap. This CDR3 has 13 residues. CDR3 DNA sequence: TGTGCCAGCAGCCCTAATCCCCTCGTTCCGCAGTACTTC. Protein sequence: CASSPNPLVPQYF.

This clone was counted between two and nine times. The V gene is TRBV7-2, the J gene TRBJ1-1; D not certain. This CDR3 region has 13 residues. Trimming removed 0 bases from V and 10 bases from J, with 12 bases in between. The germline V gene has CDR1 SGHTA and CDR2 FQGNSA. The CDR3 reads CASSLARESSAFF. For the CDR3, the DNA is TGTGCCAGCAGCTTAGCGCGAGAAAGTTCAGCTTTCTTT.

This clone has more than one count but fewer than ten. The CDR3 spells CASSPRGQLTYEQYF. The CDR3 region has the DNA TGTGCCAGCAGCCCCCGGGGACAGTTAACCTACGAGCAGTACTTC. This rearrangement joins TRBV7-8 to TRBJ2-5, with 7 positions matching TRBD1. The J call may not be correct, given that the DNA end is closer to TRBJ2-7. The CDR3 totals 15 residues. CDR1 is SGHVS, CDR2 FQNEAQ, per germline.

The sample holds a few counts of this clone. V and J are TRBV9 and TRBJ2-2, with a weak D call TRBD2 (5 bases). V was pared by 4 bases and J by 0 bases, with 13 bases between. The CDR3 extends over 16 amino acids. Per germline, CDR1 SGDLS and CDR2 YYNGEE. In nucleotides, the CDR3 is TGTGCCAGCAGCACAAGGACGGGGACGAACACCGGGGAGCTGTTTTTT. Translated: CASSTRTGTNTGELFF. The whole variable domain, filled in from reference TRBV9 and TRBJ2-2, reads DSGVTQTPKHLITATGQRVTLRCSPRSGDLSVYWYQQSLDQGLQFLIQYYNGEERAKGNILERFSAQQFPDLHSELNLSSLELGDSALYFCASSTRTGTNTGELFFGEGSRLTVL.

The chain links TRBV12-5 to TRBJ1-4; D remains ambiguous. CDR1 is LGHNT, CDR2 FRNRAP, per germline. The V and J ends lost 0 bases and 1 base respectively, with 9 bases between them. The CDR3 runs 16 residues. This chain's CDR3 is CASGLVIGGTNEKLFF. CDR3 sequence (DNA): TGTGCTAGTGGTTTGGTAATTGGCGGAACTAATGAAAAACTGTTTTTT.

The rearrangement uses TRBV6-6 and TRBJ2-3; tentatively, D is TRBD1 (5 bases). From germline, CDR1 is MNHNY and CDR2 SVGAGI (reference sequence). The CDR3 contains 14 residues. With 8 bases removed from V and 2 bases from J, the gap between germline ends came to 14 bases. CDR3 DNA: TGTGCCAGCGGAGTAGGACACAACACAGATACGCAGTATTTT. This translates into CASGVGHNTDTQYF.

The chain combines TRBV5-6 with TRBJ1-3, with D uncertain. The germline V and J ends were trimmed by 0 bases and 0 bases, with 7 bases remaining between them. Germline V lookup: CDR1 SGHDT, CDR2 YYEEEE. There are 15 residues in the CDR3. The CDR3 reads CASSLAWASGNTIYF. The CDR3 DNA is TGTGCCAGCAGCTTGGCGTGGGCCTCTGGAAACACCATATATTTT. The full variable domain, with the rest looked up from reference TRBV5-6 and TRBJ1-3, is DAGVTQSPTHLIKTRGQQVTLRCSPKSGHDTVSWYQQALGQGPQFIFQYYEEEERQRGNFPDRFSGHQFPNYSSELNVNALLLGDSALYLCASSLAWASGNTIYFGEGSWLTVV.

This clone showed up just a few times. The rearrangement links TRBV2 to TRBJ2-5, with TRBD2 identical over 12 bases. V was clipped by 6 bases and J by 3 bases; unmatched bases: 8. CDR3 size: 16 residues. Germline CDR1 SNHLY, CDR2 FYNNEI. The CDR3 loop reads CASRGTTSGGKETQYF. In DNA form, the CDR3 reads TGTGCCAGCAGGGGGACGACTAGCGGGGGAAAAGAGACCCAGTACTTC.

V gene TRBV18 combines with J gene TRBJ2-7; a possible D gene is TRBD2 (5 bases). The germline V gene has CDR1 KGHSH and CDR2 LQKENI. CDR3 length: 15 amino acids. V was pared by 0 bases and J by 5 bases, with 14 bases between. The CDR3 coding sequence is TGTGCCAGCTCACCACCCCCTAGAGGGCGTCACGAGCAGTACTTC. Amino acid sequence: CASSPPPRGRHEQYF.

The chain uses TRBV30 and TRBJ2-4, with 9 bases matching TRBD2. CDR1 is GTSNPN and CDR2 is SVGIG in the germline V gene (reference sequence). V shed 2 bases, J shed 4 bases, and the junction held 3 bases outside the gene matches. The CDR3 extends over 14 amino acids. The CDR3 DNA follows: TGTGCCTGGAGTACGACTAGCGGTAAAAACATTCAGTACTTC. Encoded protein: CAWSTTSGKNIQYF.

The V call is TRBV4-1, the J call TRBJ2-5, with D uncertain. From germline, CDR1 is MGHRA and CDR2 YSYEKL. The CDR3 is 13 residues long. The V and J ends lost 1 base and 4 bases respectively, with 7 bases between them. CDR3 bases: TGCGCCAGCAGCCAAGTTCTTTCAGAGACCCAGTACTTC. This gives the protein CASSQVLSETQYF.

The CDR3 spells CASSPRQGGLDTQYF. CDR3 nucleotides: TGTGCCAGCTCACCCCGACAGGGAGGATTAGATACGCAGTATTTT. This chain uses TRBV18 with TRBJ2-3; possible D gene TRBD1, 7 bases. Trimming shortened V by 3 bases and J by 5 bases, and 15 bases separated the two germline ends. The germline V gene encodes CDR1 KGHSH and CDR2 LQKENI. The length of the CDR3 is 15 residues.

The chain couples TRBV10-3 to TRBJ2-3; tentatively, D is TRBD2 (5 bases). The CDR3 is made up of 15 amino acids. V was shortened by 6 bases and J by 0 bases, with 13 bases between the two germline ends. The germline V gene has CDR1 ENHRY and CDR2 SYGVKD. CDR3 DNA: TGTGCCATCAGGGACTTCCCCAAGAGCACAGATACGCAGTATTTT. It encodes CAIRDFPKSTDTQYF.

This clone turned up a few times. The rearrangement links TRBV7-3 to TRBJ2-5; 7 bases line up with TRBD1. The ends lost 3 bases at V and 5 bases at J; junction bases unmatched: 3. The V gene's germline CDR1 is SGHTA and CDR2 FQGTGA. This CDR3 has 13 residues. The CDR3 spells CASSLVQGETQYF. The CDR3 nucleotides read TGTGCCAGCAGCTTGGTACAGGGGGAGACCCAGTACTTC.

The chain recombines TRBV7-8 with TRBJ1-1; D is uncertain. V was cut by 2 bases and J by 10 bases, with 14 bases left in between. The CDR3 sequence is 13 residues long. The V gene's germline CDR1 is SGHVS and CDR2 FQNEAQ. In nucleotides, the CDR3 is TGTGCCAGCAGCTTAAAACGGAGCGTGCGAGCTTTCTTT. As protein: CASSLKRSVRAFF. The whole variable domain, remainder taken from reference TRBV7-8 and TRBJ1-1, is GAGVSQSPRYKVAKRGQDVALRCDPISGHVSLFWYQQALGQGPEFLTYFQNEAQLDKSGLPSDRFFAERPEGSVSTLKIQRTQQEDSAVYLCASSLKRSVRAFFGQGTRLTVV.

This chain joins TRBV7-9 and TRBJ2-7, with 9 bases fitting TRBD1. V dropped 4 bases and J dropped 5; count of bases not matched to a gene: 6. Germline lookup yields CDR1 SEHNR and CDR2 FQNEAQ (reference sequence). The CDR3 has 14 amino acids. The CDR3 loop is CASSYGDRDDEQYF. The CDR3 region has the DNA TGTGCCAGCAGCTACGGGGACAGGGACGACGAGCAGTACTTC.

In its sample, this clone was seen a few times. The chain couples TRBV19 to TRBJ2-5; D possibly corresponds to TRBD2 (6 bases). V was pared by 3 bases and J by 4 bases, with 18 bases between. The CDR3 is 16 amino acids. In germline, CDR1 is LNHDA, CDR2 SQIVND (reference sequence). CDR3 protein: CASSMTGTPRGETQYF. The CDR3 DNA reads TGTGCCAGTAGTATGACCGGGACCCCGCGGGGAGAGACCCAGTACTTC.

This clone came up once. The chain combines TRBV6-5 with TRBJ1-2, with TRBD1 as a possible D gene (6 bases). V was cut by 2 bases and J by 2 bases, with 9 bases left in between. Germline CDR1 is MNHEY and CDR2 is SVGAGI. CDR3 length: 14 residues. In DNA form, the CDR3 reads TGTGCCAGCAGTTACACAGGGATAAACTATGGCTACACCTTC. This encodes CASSYTGINYGYTF.

V is TRBV19 and J is TRBJ2-3, with TRBD2 matching 8 bases. Germline V lookup: CDR1 LNHDA, CDR2 SQIVND (reference sequence). After removal of 1 base from V and 0 bases from J, the junction contained 3 bases not matched to a gene. This CDR3 is 16 amino acids long. CDR3 DNA: TGTGCCAGTAGTATAGCAAGCGGGAGAAGCACAGATACGCAGTATTTT. This gives the protein CASSIASGRSTDTQYF. Looking up the rest from reference TRBV19 and TRBJ2-3 gives the full variable domain: DGGITQSPKYLFRKEGQNVTLSCEQNLNHDAMYWYRQDPGQGLRLIYYSQIVNDFQKGDIAEGYSVSREKKESFPLTVTSAQKNPTAFYLCASSIASGRSTDTQYFGPGTRLTVL.

CDR3 nucleotides: TGTGCCACCGCGGAACAGGGAAATGGAAACACCATATATTTT. It translates to CATAEQGNGNTIYF. This chain uses TRBV10-3 with TRBJ1-3, with D perhaps TRBD1 (6 bases). CDR1 and CDR2 (germline): ENHRY, SYGVKD. Trimming pared 10 bases from V and 3 bases from J, leaving 16 bases between. This CDR3 spans 14 amino acids.

This clone was seen more than once but under ten times. The chain combines TRBV4-1 with TRBJ1-2; D perhaps matches TRBD1 (5 bases). The CDR3 is 16 residues long. Germline-derived CDR1 and CDR2 are MGHRA and YSYEKL. V lost 0 bases, J lost 4 bases, and 15 bases lay in between. Here the CDR3 DNA reads TGCGCCAGCAGCCAAGAGGGCAGGGAGGGATTCTATGGCTACACCTTC. This sequence encodes CASSQEGREGFYGYTF.

The chain has TRBV28 and TRBJ2-2, with 9 bases matching TRBD1. The CDR3 runs 15 residues. From germline, CDR1 is MDHEN and CDR2 SYDVKM. V dropped 2 bases and J dropped 6; count of bases not matched to a gene: 4. In DNA form, the CDR3 reads TGTGCCAGCAGTTTAACAGGGGGCTCGTCCGGGGAGCTGTTTTTT. It translates to CASSLTGGSSGELFF.

This chain links TRBV4-1 with TRBJ2-1, with 7 nucleotides matching TRBD2. CDR1 is MGHRA, CDR2 YSYEKL, per germline. The V segment lost 0 bases and the J segment 2 bases; nucleotides outside the gene matches: 4. This CDR3 comprises 16 residues. The CDR3 here is CASSQDVAGTYNEQFF. The DNA for the CDR3 is TGCGCCAGCAGCCAAGATGTAGCGGGCACCTACAATGAGCAGTTCTTC.

The sample holds a few counts of this clone. This sequence joins TRBV21-1 and TRBJ2-5; TRBD2 is taken as the D call from the table, unchecked against the DNA. TRBV21-1 is an annotated pseudogene. CDR3 size: 15 residues. The CDR3 here is CASSKVSGGAETQYF. For the CDR3, the DNA is TGTGCCAGCAGCAAAGTTAGCGGGGGGGCCGAGACCCAGTACTTC.

This chain links TRBV28 with TRBJ1-2; 8 positions agree with TRBD1. V shed 7 bases and J 6 bases; nucleotides not matched to a gene: 7. CDR1 and CDR2 from the germline V gene are MDHEN and SYDVKM. The CDR3 spans 13 residues. In DNA, the CDR3 is TGTGCCAGCACCCCAACAGGGGGGGATGGCTACACCTTC. As protein: CASTPTGGDGYTF.

This clone was counted between two and nine times. The chain couples TRBV15 to TRBJ2-2; D is perhaps TRBD2 (5 bases). The CDR3 runs to 18 residues. Between the trimmed V and J ends, which lost 5 bases and 5 bases, there was a span of 24 bases. Germline assignment: CDR1 LNHNV and CDR2 YYDKDF (reference sequence). The CDR3 loop reads CATSSPSSLGVRTGELFF. CDR3 bases: TGTGCCACCAGCTCCCCCTCTTCCTTGGGAGTTCGGACCGGGGAGCTGTTTTTT.

The CDR3 sequence is CASSPPAGSGGGYTF. Here the CDR3 DNA reads TGTGCCAGCAGCCCTCCGGCAGGGTCTGGTGGAGGCTACACCTTC. The chain employs TRBV28 and TRBJ1-2; tentative D call: TRBD1 (5 bases). With 6 bases removed from V and 8 bases from J, the gap between germline ends came to 22 bases. This CDR3 has 15 amino acids. CDR1 and CDR2 from the germline V gene are MDHEN and SYDVKM.

This clone was seen a handful of times. The chain carries TRBV4-1 and TRBJ1-2; 7 bases match TRBD1. The CDR3 spans 16 residues. Per the germline V gene, CDR1 is MGHRA and CDR2 is YSYEKL. After removal of 0 bases from V and 1 base from J, the junction contained 5 bases not matched to a gene. CDR3 DNA sequence: TGCGCCAGCAGCCAAGATCCCGGGACAGATAACTATGGCTACACCTTC. Its translation: CASSQDPGTDNYGYTF.

V usage is TRBV2 and J usage is TRBJ1-1; D remains ambiguous. Germline loops: CDR1 SNHLY, CDR2 FYNNEI. This CDR3 is built from 14 residues. V dropped 2 bases and J dropped 4 bases, with 11 bases sitting between them. The CDR3 sequence is CASSEFSPGTEAFF. The CDR3, as DNA: TGTGCCAGCAGTGAATTTAGCCCGGGCACTGAAGCTTTCTTT.